This T cell receptor (beta chain) originates from a study of control samples from healthy donors and cancer patients. Trimming removed 1 base from V and 0 bases from J, with 7 bases in between. CDR3 length: 14 residues. CDR1 and CDR2 from the germline V gene are SGHRS and YFSETQ. Here immunoSEQ multiplex PCR was the method, and the copy in TCRdb shows in-frame clones only, minus some. Of tens of thousands of clones detected, around 70% appear once; the ten largest clones hold 17%. The sequencing sample was made of formalin-fixed, paraffin-embedded tissue. The sequence was collected from a male donor with melanoma. V is TRBV5-1 and J is TRBJ1-1; no clear D. The CDR3 region has the DNA TGCGCCAGCAGCTTGTGGGCCATGAACACTGAAGCTTTCTTT. Its protein product is CASSLWAMNTEAFF. The full variable domain, rest sourced from reference TRBV5-1 and TRBJ1-1, is KAGVTQTPRYLIKTRGQQVTLSCSPISGHRSVSWYQQTPGQGLQFLFEYFSETQRNKGNFPGRFSGRQFSNSRSEMNVSTLELGDSALYLCASSLWAMNTEAFFGQGTRLTVV.